This T cell receptor beta chain comes out of a study of T cells in Graves' hyperthyroidism and ophthalmopathy. Study findings and constraints: The majority of expanded thyroid clonotypes above 0.001 also appeared in blood.

This CDR3 is built from 14 residues. Germline V CDR1 and CDR2: SEHNR, FQNEAQ (reference sequence). V lost 5 bases and J lost 3; bases outside the gene matches: 7. This clonotype was observed a handful of times. Its cognate antigen is unknown. Amplification yielded TCR beta CDR3 regions, with RNA transcripts as the source. First-round RT-PCR with HTBI primers amplified the TCR CDR3 region. One entry per CDR3 protein, called by TCRdb with MiXCR from the multiplex PCR reads. The sample has 96,000 or so distinct CDR3 sequences; 51% are singletons. 10 ml fresh peripheral blood yielded the PBMCs. The chain links TRBV7-9 to TRBJ2-7, with 7 bases identical to TRBD1. Sequencing was done on a sample of blood. This TCR derives from a woman aged 40 to 55 with Graves' hyperthyroidism. The CDR3 sequence: CASSPRDSIYEQYF. The CDR3 nucleotides are TGTGCCAGCAGCCCCCGGGACAGCATCTACGAGCAGTACTTC.